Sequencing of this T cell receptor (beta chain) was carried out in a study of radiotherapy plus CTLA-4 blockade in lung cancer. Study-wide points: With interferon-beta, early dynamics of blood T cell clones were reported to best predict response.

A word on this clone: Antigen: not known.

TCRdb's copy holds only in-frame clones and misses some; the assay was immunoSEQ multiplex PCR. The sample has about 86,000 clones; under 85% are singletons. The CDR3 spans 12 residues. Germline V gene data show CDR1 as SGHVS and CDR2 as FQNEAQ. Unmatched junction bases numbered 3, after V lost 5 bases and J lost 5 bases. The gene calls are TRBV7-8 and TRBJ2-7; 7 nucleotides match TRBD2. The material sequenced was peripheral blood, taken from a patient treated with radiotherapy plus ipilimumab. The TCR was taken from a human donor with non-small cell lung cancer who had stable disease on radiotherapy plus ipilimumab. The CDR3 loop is CASSLGRDEQYF. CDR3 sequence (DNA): TGTGCCAGCAGCCTTGGGAGGGACGAGCAGTACTTC.